This T cell receptor (beta chain) derives from a study of patients and donors after allogeneic stem cell transplantation. This clonotype was recorded at least ten times. TCRdb redid the calling of the RT-PCR reads with MiXCR, one entry per CDR3 protein. The sample carries fewer than 500,000 distinct CDR3 sequences, 16% recorded once. The CDR3 is made up of 16 amino acids. The V segment lost 4 bases and the J segment 4 bases; nucleotides outside the gene matches: 11. Specimen: blood, either unsorted or a sorted T cell fraction (not recorded which). The source of this sequence is a human donor who was either an allogeneic HSCT recipient or a stem cell or donor lymphocyte infusion donor (not recorded which). It is not recorded whose cells these are; they may come from a transplant donor. This chain uses TRBV12-3 or TRBV12-4 with TRBJ2-7, with 9 bases identical to TRBD2. CDR3 protein: CASSSSLAGPGYEQYF. The CDR3 DNA reads as TGTGCCAGCAGTTCCTCACTAGCGGGCCCGGGTTACGAGCAGTACTTC.